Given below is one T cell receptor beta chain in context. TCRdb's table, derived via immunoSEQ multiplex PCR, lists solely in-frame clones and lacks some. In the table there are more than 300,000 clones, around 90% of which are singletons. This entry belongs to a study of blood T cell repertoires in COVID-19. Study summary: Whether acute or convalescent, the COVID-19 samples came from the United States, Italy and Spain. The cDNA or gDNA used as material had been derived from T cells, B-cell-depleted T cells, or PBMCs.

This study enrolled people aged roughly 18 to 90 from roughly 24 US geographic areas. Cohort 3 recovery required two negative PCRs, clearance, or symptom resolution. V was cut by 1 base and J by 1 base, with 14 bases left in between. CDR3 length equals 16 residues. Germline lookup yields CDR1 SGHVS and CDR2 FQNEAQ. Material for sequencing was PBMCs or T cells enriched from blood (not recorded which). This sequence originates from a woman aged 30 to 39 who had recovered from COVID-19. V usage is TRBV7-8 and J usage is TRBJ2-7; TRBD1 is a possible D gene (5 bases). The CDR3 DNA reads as TGTGCCAGCAGCTTAGGTTGGGGCTTGGGTTCCTACGAGCAGTACTTC. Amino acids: CASSLGWGLGSYEQYF. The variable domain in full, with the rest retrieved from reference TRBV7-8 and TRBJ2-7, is GAGVSQSPRYKVAKRGQDVALRCDPISGHVSLFWYQQALGQGPEFLTYFQNEAQLDKSGLPSDRFFAERPEGSVSTLKIQRTQQEDSAVYLCASSLGWGLGSYEQYFGPGTRLTVT.